A selection of T cell receptor beta chains follows, all from one sample in a study of regulatory T cells in long-lasting Graves disease. TCRdb used MiXCR to reprocess the multiplex PCR reads, holding one entry per CDR3 protein. The sample holds a few hundred thousand distinct CDR3 sequences; about 20% are singletons and the top ten take approximately 14%. The input for sequencing was peripheral blood mononuclear cells (PBMCs), taken when the disease was refractory, from a patient treated with antithyroid drugs. The receptors were sampled from a female donor with Graves disease. Each CDR3 is given with its conserved first and last residue. The D gene is left open where the match is weak. The listing skips clone size in some rows; elsewhere it reads once, few, many or a size class.

CDR3,DNA,length,D,J,size,V
CSARNSPKEKLFF,TGCAGTGCTAGGAACAGCCCCAAAGAAAAACTGTTTTTT,13,-,TRBJ1-4,-,TRBV20-1
CASSQAEGTNAFF,TGCGCCAGCAGCCAAGCTGAAGGGACAAACGCTTTCTTT,13,-,TRBJ1-1,few,TRBV11-2
CASSYATHRSEHQPQHF,TGTGCCAGCAGTTACGCAACCCACAGGTCGGAGCATCAGCCCCAGCATTTT,17,-,TRBJ1-5,few,TRBV6-5
CASSLPNGPPNTGELFF,TGTGCCAGCAGTTTGCCTAACGGTCCGCCAAATACCGGGGAGCTGTTTTTT,17,-,TRBJ2-2,many,TRBV12-3/TRBV12-4
CSASPRDTGGGYTF,TGCAGTGCTAGTCCTAGGGACACTGGAGGAGGCTACACCTTC,14,-,TRBJ1-2,few,TRBV20-1
CASSEAGRSRGYTF,TGTGCCAGCAGCGAGGCGGGACGCTCGAGAGGCTACACCTTC,14,-,TRBJ1-2,many,TRBV2
CASSLQLGERVEQYF,TGTGCCAGCAGCCTACAATTGGGGGAAAGGGTCGAGCAGTACTTC,15,-,TRBJ2-7,-,TRBV5-4
CASSRTSGINEQFF,TGTGCCAGCAGCCGGACTAGCGGGATCAATGAGCAGTTCTTC,14,TRBD2,TRBJ2-1,many,TRBV7-2
CASSEGDRDGYTF,TGTGCCAGCAGTGAAGGCGACAGGGACGGCTACACCTTC,13,TRBD1,TRBJ1-2,many,TRBV2
CSARDPSISNQPQHF,TGCAGTGCTAGAGATCCAAGCATTAGCAATCAGCCCCAGCATTTT,15,-,TRBJ1-5,-,TRBV20-1
CASSYDRTSGRGSTDTQYF,TGTGCCAGCAGTTACGACCGGACTAGCGGGAGGGGAAGCACAGATACGCAGTATTTT,19,TRBD2,TRBJ2-3,many,TRBV6-2/TRBV6-3
CASSQDQYLNSNQPQHF,TGTGCCAGCAGCCAAGATCAGTACCTAAATAGCAATCAGCCCCAGCATTTT,17,-,TRBJ1-5,few,TRBV3-1
CASSSSPGLATREQYF,TGTGCCAGCAGCTCTTCCCCGGGACTAGCGACGCGCGAGCAGTACTTC,16,TRBD2,TRBJ2-7,many,TRBV7-2
CASSQESSPYNEQFF,TGCGCCAGCAGCCAAGAGAGCAGCCCCTACAATGAGCAGTTCTTC,15,-,TRBJ2-1,-,TRBV4-3
CASSRYTGDEQFF,TGTGCCAGCTCACGATATACAGGGGATGAGCAGTTCTTC,13,TRBD1,TRBJ2-1,-,TRBV18
CSLVGTSGTGELFF,TGCAGCCTTGTCGGGACTAGCGGGACCGGGGAGCTGTTTTTT,14,TRBD2,TRBJ2-2,-,TRBV20-1
CASSLEAGAFSYEQYF,TGTGCCAGCAGCTTAGAGGCGGGGGCCTTCTCCTACGAGCAGTACTTC,16,-,TRBJ2-7,-,TRBV13
CASSERDYSLKAFF,TGTGCCAGCAGTGAAAGGGATTACTCCCTTAAAGCTTTCTTT,14,-,TRBJ1-1,many,TRBV2
CASSLGLAAFSSYEQYF,TGCGCCAGCAGCTTGGGGCTAGCGGCATTCTCCTCCTACGAGCAGTACTTC,17,TRBD2,TRBJ2-7,-,TRBV4-1
CASRDRKSNYGYTF,TGTGCCAGCCGAGACAGGAAGTCCAACTATGGCTACACCTTC,14,-,TRBJ1-2,-,TRBV5-8
CASSLTVSGSGDTQYF,TGTGCCAGCAGCTTAACGGTCAGCGGGAGTGGGGATACGCAGTATTTT,16,TRBD2,TRBJ2-3,-,TRBV7-3
CASREDPGQQFTEAFF,TGTGCCAGCAGAGAAGACCCGGGACAGCAGTTCACTGAAGCTTTCTTT,16,TRBD1,TRBJ1-1,few,TRBV6-1
CASRDTGELFF,TGTGCCAGCAGAGACACCGGGGAGCTGTTTTTT,11,-,TRBJ2-2,many,TRBV6-1
CASSWEQGVVVNTEAFF,TGTGCCAGCAGTTGGGAACAGGGGGTAGTAGTGAACACTGAAGCTTTCTTT,17,TRBD1,TRBJ1-1,many,TRBV12-3/TRBV12-4
CASSTSQGRETQYF,TGTGCCAGTAGTACGTCACAGGGCCGAGAGACCCAGTACTTC,14,-,TRBJ2-5,-,TRBV19
CASSIVGTRSAEQYF,TGTGCCAGTAGTATAGTGGGGACTAGATCTGCCGAGCAGTACTTC,15,TRBD2,TRBJ2-7,few,TRBV19
CASSEGDGQYF,TGCGCCAGCAGTGAGGGGGACGGGCAGTACTTC,11,-,TRBJ2-7,-,TRBV4-1
CASRDREGSPLHF,TGTGCCAGCCGGGACAGGGAGGGATCACCCCTCCACTTT,13,TRBD1,TRBJ1-6,few,TRBV19
CASSLGGDNSPLHF,TGTGCCAGCAGCTTAGGGGGGGATAATTCACCCCTCCACTTT,14,-,TRBJ1-6,-,TRBV13
CASTYRPSSYEQYF,TGCGCCAGCACTTACAGGCCGAGCTCCTACGAGCAGTACTTC,14,-,TRBJ2-7,many,TRBV10-2
CASHIGPSGYTF,TGTGCCAGCCATATTGGACCTAGTGGCTACACCTTC,12,-,TRBJ1-2,-,TRBV28
CASTPTGANYGYTF,TGTGCCAGCACCCCGACAGGAGCTAACTATGGCTACACCTTC,14,-,TRBJ1-2,many,TRBV12-3/TRBV12-4
CASTPGRSYYEQYF,TGTGCCAGCACCCCCGGTCGGAGCTACTACGAGCAGTACTTC,14,-,TRBJ2-7,many,TRBV6-1